These 4 T cell receptor beta chains were sequenced from one sample in a study of cytomegalovirus exposure and HLA in healthy donors. The PCR employed 60 Vbeta primers together with 13 Jbeta primers. The protocol was immunoSEQ multiplex PCR, while the TCRdb copy is restricted to in-frame clones and leaves out a portion. This sample has about 120,000 clones; roughly 80% occur once, and the top ten carry roughly 6.1%. The specimen was PBMCs. The receptor set was obtained from a woman in her forties in good health and CMV-seronegative.

The chain has TRBV7-2 and TRBJ1-1, with D unresolved. CDR1 and CDR2 (germline): SGHTA, FQGNSA. This CDR3 is 14 amino acids long. V lost 3 bases and J 6 bases, leaving 14 bases between the germline ends. CDR3 loop: CASSLGVANSEAFF. CDR3 coding DNA: TGTGCCAGCAGCTTGGGAGTGGCTAATTCTGAAGCTTTCTTT.

The chain uses TRBV7-8 and TRBJ1-1; 10 nucleotides match TRBD1. Germline loops: CDR1 SGHVS, CDR2 FQNEAQ. V lost 0 bases, J lost 4 bases, and 8 bases stayed unmatched. The CDR3 length is 17 residues. The CDR3 here is CASSLAGTGVWGTEAFF. As DNA, the CDR3 is TGTGCCAGCAGCTTAGCTGGGACAGGGGTATGGGGCACTGAAGCTTTCTTT.

With regard to this clone: A junction boundary mismatches the germline segment, possibly from a read error. The chain combines TRBV6-1 with TRBJ1-1; D is ambiguous. CDR3 length: 14 amino acids. Germline assignment: CDR1 MNHNS and CDR2 SASEGT. The CDR3 spells CASSEYQKNAEAFF. In DNA form, the CDR3 reads TGTGCCAGCAGTGAATATCAGAAGAACGCTGAAGCTTTCTTT.

The chain uses TRBV5-1 and TRBJ2-3; perhaps TRBD2 as D (6 bases). The CDR3 loop spans 13 amino acids. The germline CDR1 and CDR2 sequences are SGHRS and YFSETQ. V lost 4 bases, J lost 4 bases, and 10 bases lay in between. CDR3 sequence (DNA): TGCGCCAGCAGCCTTTCTAGCGCAGATACGCAGTATTTT. Amino acids: CASSLSSADTQYF.